The TCR beta chain under discussion was sequenced for a study of T-cell reconstitution after alpha-beta-depleted transplantation in children. Study conclusions and caveats: After transplant, high TCRbeta diversity at day 60 in some patients arose from surviving recipient T cells and thymic progenitors. Two months or so post-transplant, alpha-beta T cells reportedly derived from several hundred expanded graft clones. At one year after transplant, newly produced T cells mostly accounted for T-cell counts and diversity.

This CDR3 has 17 amino acids. Germline V gene lookup returns CDR1 SGHTA and CDR2 FQGNSA. Trimming shortened V by 5 bases and J by 0 bases, and 14 bases separated the two germline ends. The TCRbeta library incorporated unique molecular identifiers. Via MiXCR, TCRdb re-called the PCR reads, giving one row per CDR3 protein. Here the sample spans just over 950,000 distinct CDR3 sequences, about 26% being singletons. As regards this clonotype: What it recognizes is unknown.

The source material was PBMCs, mostly from graft donor cells, sampled 360 days after TCRalphabeta/CD19-depleted stem cell transplant. The clonotype comes from a boy under two years old who had a stem cell transplant for SCID, so the T cells may come from the graft donor. The chain links TRBV7-2 to TRBJ2-6; D possibly corresponds to TRBD1 (6 bases). CDR3 amino acids: CASSPRRQVSGANVLTF. The CDR3 nucleotides are TGTGCCAGCAGCCCGAGGAGACAGGTCTCTGGGGCCAACGTCCTGACTTTC.